The 24 T cell receptor beta chains below were found in one sample sequenced in a study of CD8 T cells in ankylosing spondylitis (dated by TCRdb to about 2017). The receptor library was made with 5' RACE. TCRdb names Illumina HiSeq 2500 as the instrument used. TCRdb reworked the public reads: Q25 trimming with fastp, MiXCR clone assembly, productive beta chains retained. Rows matching on CDR3 protein sequence are summarized as one entry with the most common DNA and genes. The sample table contains some 120,000 distinct CDR3 sequences; only one count was recorded for more than 6.5% of them. About 12% of the sample is held by the ten biggest clonotypes. Sequencing used blood, either unsorted or a sorted T cell fraction (not recorded which). The receptors were sampled from a male donor with ankylosing spondylitis or in good health (not recorded which).

This clonotype has ten or more counts. This sequence joins TRBV5-1 and TRBJ2-1, with TRBD2 identical over 8 bases. Germline loops: CDR1 SGHRS, CDR2 YFSETQ. This CDR3 spans 14 amino acids. The J segment lost 8 bases and the V segment lost 5 bases, leaving 9 bases of the junction unmatched. CDR3 nucleotides: TGCGCCAGCAGTACCGGGAGGGGCGTCGATGAGCAGTTCTTC. Translating it yields CASSTGRGVDEQFF.

This clonotype has a count of ten or more. V and J are TRBV5-1 and TRBJ2-2; 8 bases agree with TRBD1. This CDR3 is built from 14 residues. Trimming removed 6 bases from V and 6 bases from J; junction bases left unmatched: 7. Looked up from germline, CDR1 is SGHRS and CDR2 is YFSETQ. The CDR3 loop reads CASTLMDRAGELFF. The CDR3 coding sequence is TGCGCCAGCACCCTCATGGACAGGGCCGGGGAGCTGTTTTTT.

This clonotype was seen ten or more times. This rearrangement joins TRBV10-3 to TRBJ2-2, with 9 nucleotides matching TRBD2. The CDR3 runs to 14 residues. Per germline, CDR1 ENHRY and CDR2 SYGVKD. V lost 7 bases to trimming and J lost 4 bases; unmatched junction nucleotides: 4. The CDR3 protein is CAINPSGTTGELFF. The CDR3, as DNA: TGTGCCATCAATCCTAGCGGGACCACCGGGGAGCTGTTTTTT.

This clonotype was seen only a few times. The chain uses TRBV7-6 and TRBJ2-1, with D perhaps matching TRBD1 or TRBD2 (5 bases each). CDR3 length: 13 amino acids. From germline, CDR1 is SGHVS and CDR2 FNYEAQ. Trimming left V 5 bases short and J 15 bases short, with 20 bases between. In DNA form, the CDR3 reads TGTGCCAGCAGCCCCGGGATTACAGGTCGCCCGTTCTTC. Its protein is CASSPGITGRPFF.

This clonotype was seen ten or more times. The rearrangement links TRBV5-1 to TRBJ2-5, with a tentative D call TRBD1 (6 bases). V was clipped by 4 bases and J by 3 bases, with 13 bases between them. The CDR3 length is 14 residues. Germline V gives CDR1 SGHRS, CDR2 YFSETQ. CDR3 bases: TGCGCCAGCAGCCAGGTTGGACAGAAAGAGACCCAGTACTTC. Its protein is CASSQVGQKETQYF.

This clonotype was seen ten or more times. V gene TRBV6-1 combines with J gene TRBJ1-5; D remains unclear. V gave up 2 bases and J gave up 9 bases, with 11 bases separating them. This CDR3 is 13 amino acids long. Germline assignment: CDR1 MNHNS and CDR2 SASEGT. The CDR3 DNA sequence: TGTGCCAGCAGTGAAATCCCTTCATGGCCCCAGCATTTT. Protein: CASSEIPSWPQHF.

The CDR3 spells CASSVGLAGAPYNEQFF. CDR3 DNA: TGTGCCAGCAGCGTAGGACTAGCGGGAGCACCCTACAATGAGCAGTTCTTC. V gene TRBV9 combines with J gene TRBJ2-1; the match to TRBD2 covers 12 bases. Germline CDR1 reads SGDLS; CDR2 reads YYNGEE. The CDR3 consists of 17 residues. J lost 2 bases, V lost 0 bases, and 3 bases had no gene match.

This clonotype has at least ten counts. The chain links TRBV28 to TRBJ2-1; 8 nucleotides line up with TRBD2. The germline V gene has CDR1 MDHEN and CDR2 SYDVKM. V lost 4 bases to trimming and J lost 7 bases; unmatched junction nucleotides: 6. This CDR3 is built from 14 residues. The CDR3 DNA reads TGTGCCAGCAGTTGGAGCGGGAGTCGAAATGAGCAGTTCTTC. This encodes CASSWSGSRNEQFF.

This clonotype was recorded many times. The chain has TRBV7-2 and TRBJ1-1; 8 bases match TRBD1. The CDR3 loop spans 14 amino acids. The germline gives CDR1 SGHTA, CDR2 FQGNSA. Trimming cost V 5 bases and J 4 bases; bases outside gene matches: 6. In nucleotides, the CDR3 is TGTGCCAGCAGCCTGACAGGGGAAAGCACTGAAGCTTTCTTT. It specifies CASSLTGESTEAFF.

This rearrangement joins TRBV5-1 to TRBJ1-6, with 8 bases identical to TRBD1. This CDR3 is 16 amino acids long. Germline CDR1 reads SGHRS; CDR2 reads YFSETQ. J was trimmed by 9 bases and V by 4 bases; bases with no gene match: 12. The CDR3: CASSPDRGGGSSPLHF. For the CDR3, the DNA is TGCGCCAGCAGCCCCGACAGGGGAGGCGGTAGTTCACCCCTCCACTTT.

This clonotype was observed at least ten times. CDR3 coding DNA: TGTGCCAGCAGCTCCCGAGCGGGAGTTCGGTCAGATACGCAGTATTTT. It specifies CASSSRAGVRSDTQYF. The chain has TRBV7-9 and TRBJ2-3, with TRBD2 matching over 8 bases. Looked up from germline, CDR1 is SEHNR and CDR2 is FQNEAQ (reference sequence). The V and J ends lost 4 bases and 4 bases, in that order; junction bases with no gene match: 10. The CDR3 covers 16 residues.

The chain links TRBV20-1 to TRBJ1-2; D not resolved. V was cut by 1 base and J by 4 bases, with 7 bases left in between. This CDR3 has 12 residues. The germline V gene encodes CDR1 DFQATT and CDR2 SNEGSKA (reference sequence). The CDR3 protein is CSARGQPYGYTF. The DNA for the CDR3 is TGCAGTGCTAGAGGGCAGCCCTATGGCTACACCTTC.

This clonotype was counted ten times or more. The CDR3 sequence: CASSLRLGQALEYNEQFF. The CDR3 region has the DNA TGTGCCAGCAGCTTACGACTAGGACAGGCCTTGGAATACAATGAGCAGTTCTTC. The chain carries TRBV7-6 and TRBJ2-1; tentative D call: TRBD1 (7 bases). V shed 2 bases and J shed 4 bases, with 21 bases lying between them. Germline V gene sequence: CDR1 SGHVS, CDR2 FNYEAQ. This CDR3 has 18 amino acids.

In its sample, this clonotype was seen many times. V gene TRBV7-2 combines with J gene TRBJ2-3; D not resolved. V lost 5 bases and J lost 0, with 15 bases in between. The germline V gene has CDR1 SGHTA and CDR2 FQGNSA. The CDR3 spans 16 residues. The CDR3 DNA is TGTGCCAGCAGCCCGAGCAGACGGGCGAGCACAGATACGCAGTATTTT. It translates to CASSPSRRASTDTQYF.

This clonotype was observed many times. This chain's CDR3 is CASSLGLALGEQFF. The CDR3 nucleotides read TGCGCCAGCAGCCTGGGACTAGCCCTCGGTGAGCAGTTCTTC. The chain employs TRBV5-1 and TRBJ2-1, with TRBD2 matching 9 bases. Unmatched junction bases numbered 8, after V lost 4 bases and J lost 9 bases. The CDR3 has 14 residues. Germline lookup yields CDR1 SGHRS and CDR2 YFSETQ.

This clonotype showed up just a few times. The chain recombines TRBV20-1 with TRBJ2-1; 8 bases fit TRBD2. Per germline, CDR1 DFQATT and CDR2 SNEGSKA (reference sequence). The CDR3 spans 14 residues. J gave up 6 bases and V 3 bases, and 7 bases lay outside the gene matches. The CDR3 loop is CSASPAGDGNEQFF. For the CDR3, the DNA is TGCAGTGCTAGCCCAGCGGGAGACGGCAATGAGCAGTTCTTC.

This clonotype was seen many times. The chain recombines TRBV4-2 with TRBJ1-1, with D hard to call. Trimming stripped 0 bases from V and 6 bases from J, with 14 bases between. In germline, CDR1 is LGHNA, CDR2 YNFKEQ. This CDR3 has 15 amino acids. The CDR3 region is CASSQEPRYRSEAFF. The CDR3 region has the DNA TGTGCCAGCAGCCAAGAGCCCAGATACCGGTCTGAAGCTTTCTTT.

This chain links TRBV24-1 with TRBJ2-1, with a weak D call TRBD1 (5 bases). In germline, CDR1 is KGHDR, CDR2 SFDVKD. CDR3 size: 15 residues. Trimming left V 3 bases short and J 1 base short, with 9 bases between. The CDR3: CATSDPGASYNEQFF. CDR3 bases: TGTGCCACCAGTGATCCTGGGGCTTCCTACAATGAGCAGTTCTTC.

This clonotype has a count of ten or more. The V and J genes are TRBV28 and TRBJ2-1, with 8 positions matching TRBD2. This CDR3 spans 15 amino acids. Germline CDR1 is MDHEN and CDR2 is SYDVKM. V dropped 2 bases and J dropped 4; count of bases not matched to a gene: 4. The CDR3 nucleotides are TGTGCCAGCAGTTTAGCGGGAGGAGGGTACAATGAGCAGTTCTTC. It encodes CASSLAGGGYNEQFF.

The J gene is TRBJ2-3, the V gene TRBV2; TRBD2 aligns across 9 bases. J was trimmed by 6 bases and V by 3 bases; bases with no gene match: 10. The CDR3 spans 16 residues. Germline V gene sequence: CDR1 SNHLY, CDR2 FYNNEI. The CDR3 nucleotides are TGTGCCAGCAGTGACAGGGCGATAGCGGGGGCTGATACGCAGTATTTT. It codes for CASSDRAIAGADTQYF.

This clonotype was counted at least ten times. The J gene is TRBJ1-2, the V gene TRBV5-5, with D possibly TRBD1 on 6 matching bases. This CDR3 spans 18 amino acids. V was trimmed by 4 bases and J by 5 bases, leaving 27 bases between them. CDR1 is SGHKS and CDR2 is YYEKEE in the germline V gene (reference sequence). CDR3 coding DNA: TGTGCCAGCAGCGCGGCGGCAGGGGCTGCGTCCCTAAGGTATGGCTACACCTTC. Amino acid sequence: CASSAAAGAASLRYGYTF.

This clonotype showed up just a few times. V usage is TRBV7-3 and J usage is TRBJ2-5; TRBD2 agrees at 7 bases. The V and J ends lost 5 bases and 2 bases, in that order; junction bases with no gene match: 5. Germline V gene lookup returns CDR1 SGHTA and CDR2 FQGTGA. The CDR3 sequence is 14 residues long. CDR3 residues: CASSPTSAQETQYF. Written as DNA, the CDR3 is TGTGCCAGCAGCCCTACTAGCGCGCAAGAGACCCAGTACTTC.

The sample holds many counts of this clonotype. The chain combines TRBV27 with TRBJ1-2, with unresolved D. V was shortened by 2 bases and J by 6 bases, with 13 bases between the two germline ends. The CDR3 is 14 residues long. CDR1 is MNHEY and CDR2 is SMNVEV in the germline V gene (reference sequence). CDR3 region: CASSLGVGRDGYTF. DNA for the CDR3: TGTGCCAGCAGTTTAGGGGTGGGTAGGGATGGCTACACCTTC.

This clonotype has at least ten counts. The chain recombines TRBV25-1 with TRBJ2-6; D gene unclear. Germline V gene sequence: CDR1 MGHDK, CDR2 SYGVNS. V gave up 6 bases and J gave up 0 bases, with 6 bases separating them. The CDR3 is 14 residues long. CDR3 in amino acids: CASSDHSGANVLTF. As DNA, the CDR3 is TGTGCCAGCAGCGATCACTCTGGGGCCAACGTCCTGACTTTC.